This entry concerns a single T cell receptor (beta chain). This sample stems from a study of blood T cells in healthy people across ages. Through a sample-barcoded 5' primer and a J-beta primer mix, a second PCR was run for roughly 7 to 12 cycles. In TCRdb, the 5' RACE reads were re-called with MiXCR into one record per CDR3 protein. Here the sample spans under 1,000,000 distinct CDR3 sequences, roughly 40% being singletons. In germline, CDR1 is SGHTA, CDR2 FQGNSA. V was pared by 3 bases and J by 4 bases, with 13 bases of the junction left unmatched. The CDR3 runs to 19 residues. The chain links TRBV7-2 to TRBJ2-3, with 13 nucleotides matching TRBD2. The specimen sequenced was blood. This receptor was obtained from a man between 18 and 29 years old in good health. Here the CDR3 DNA reads TGTGCCAGCAGCTTGGTAACTAGCGGGGGGGCCTCCATTGCAGATACGCAGTATTTT. Amino acid sequence: CASSLVTSGGASIADTQYF.